Each of the 19 T cell receptor beta chains below was sequenced from the same sample in a study of T cell responses to AZD1222 COVID-19 vaccine. Generated by immunoSEQ multiplex PCR, the TCRdb table keeps only in-frame clones and is missing some. The table shows 25,000 to 35,000 clones, with 85% to 95% occurring only once. This specimen was peripheral blood, taken on day 0 of AZD1222 vaccination. Every receptor here comes from an adult in good health.

V gene TRBV9 combines with J gene TRBJ2-7, with TRBD2 matching over 9 bases. Germline V lookup: CDR1 SGDLS, CDR2 YYNGEE. Losses at the gene ends were 0 bases for V and 1 base for J; bases not matched to a gene: 5. The CDR3 length is 16 residues. CDR3 loop: CASSVGGSGSSYEQYF. The CDR3 nucleotides read TGTGCCAGCAGCGTAGGTGGTAGCGGGAGTTCCTACGAGCAGTACTTC.

The chain has TRBV30 and TRBJ1-2; D gene unclear. CDR1 GTSNPN and CDR2 SVGIG come from the germline V gene (reference sequence). This CDR3 contains 14 residues. V was cut by 7 bases and J by 4 bases, with 19 bases left in between. CDR3 nucleotide sequence: TGTGCCTTCCCAAGCCCGCCGGCGAGCTATGGCTACACCTTC. Its protein product is CAFPSPPASYGYTF.

The CDR3 loop reads CASSSYSNQPQHF. The CDR3 DNA reads TGTGCCAGCAGTTCTTATAGCAATCAGCCCCAGCATTTT. This chain links TRBV6-2 or TRBV6-3 with TRBJ1-5; no definite D call. The CDR3 extends over 13 amino acids. Germline V gene sequence: CDR1 MNHEY, CDR2 SVGEGT. V was trimmed by 4 bases and J by 0 bases, leaving 4 bases between them.

V is TRBV4-1 and J is TRBJ2-2; 14 bases map to TRBD2. This CDR3 contains 17 residues. Germline values: CDR1 MGHRA, CDR2 YSYEKL. Trimming took 1 base from V and 7 from J; bases not matched to a gene: 5. CDR3 residues: CASSQGLAGGPSGELFF. In DNA, the CDR3 is TGCGCCAGCAGCCAAGGACTAGCGGGAGGGCCGAGCGGGGAGCTGTTTTTT.

J is TRBJ1-2 and V is TRBV29-1; 9 bases are shared with TRBD1. Germline loops: CDR1 SQVTM, CDR2 ANQGSEA. The CDR3 runs 13 residues. The V and J ends lost 5 bases and 2 bases, in that order; junction bases with no gene match: 3. The CDR3 coding sequence is TGCAGCGTTTATACAGGGGGCAACTATGGCTACACCTTC. As protein: CSVYTGGNYGYTF.

The rearrangement links TRBV6-4 to TRBJ2-3, with TRBD2 matching over 10 bases. The CDR3 extends over 16 amino acids. Germline CDR1 is MRHNA and CDR2 is SNTAGT. The junction had 4 bases not matched to a gene; V was cut back by 0 bases and J by 4 bases. This chain's CDR3 is CASSDSTSGGADTQYF. In nucleotides, the CDR3 is TGTGCCAGCAGTGACTCGACCAGCGGGGGGGCAGATACGCAGTATTTT.

The rearrangement joins TRBV4-3 to TRBJ1-6, with D unresolved. The germline gives CDR1 LGHNA, CDR2 YSLEER. The CDR3 totals 13 residues. Trimming took off 1 base at V and 11 bases at J, with 9 bases between the two ends. The CDR3 bases are TGCGCCAGCAGCCAAGGAGGGAATACACCCCTCCACTTT. Its translation is CASSQGGNTPLHF.

As DNA, the CDR3 is TGTGCCAGCACCAGGGTGGGGGGGCGCGCTGGAAACACCATATATTTT. This sequence encodes CASTRVGGRAGNTIYF. This chain links TRBV28 with TRBJ1-3, with D perhaps TRBD1 (6 bases). Looked up from germline, CDR1 is MDHEN and CDR2 is SYDVKM. Trimming pared 7 bases from V and 2 bases from J, leaving 18 bases between. This CDR3 has 16 amino acids.

The chain couples TRBV5-4 to TRBJ2-1; D is unclear. Trimming took off 5 bases at V and 0 bases at J, with 12 bases between the two ends. Germline V gene lookup returns CDR1 SGHNT and CDR2 YYREEE (reference sequence). The CDR3 consists of 15 residues. The CDR3 region has the DNA TGTGCCAGCAGGGTCGGGCTGCCCTCCTACAATGAGCAGTTCTTC. It encodes CASRVGLPSYNEQFF.

CDR3 protein: CAWSQPGYSGELFF. The CDR3 DNA reads TGTGCCTGGAGCCAACCAGGGTACTCCGGGGAGCTGTTTTTT. The V gene is TRBV30, the J gene TRBJ2-2; D is possibly TRBD1 (5 bases). V lost 3 bases and J 6 bases, leaving 14 bases between the germline ends. CDR3 size: 14 residues. Per the germline V gene, CDR1 is GTSNPN and CDR2 is SVGIG (reference sequence).

The chain carries TRBV28 and TRBJ1-2; a weak D match, TRBD1 (6 bases). Deletions cut 6 bases from V and 0 bases from J, with 14 bases between. The CDR3 runs 15 residues. Germline V CDR1 and CDR2: MDHEN, SYDVKM. CDR3 in amino acids: CASSFWDKPNYGYTF. The CDR3 DNA is TGTGCCAGCAGCTTTTGGGACAAACCTAACTATGGCTACACCTTC.

The rearrangement joins TRBV15 to TRBJ2-1; 7 nucleotides align to TRBD1. Germline lookup yields CDR1 LNHNV and CDR2 YYDKDF (reference sequence). V lost 0 bases and J lost 0; bases outside the gene matches: 5. The CDR3 length is 17 residues. The CDR3 region has the DNA TGTGCCACCAGCAGAGAAAACCCAGGGGGCTCCTACAATGAGCAGTTCTTC. This sequence encodes CATSRENPGGSYNEQFF.

In its sample, this clone was seen a few times. This chain connects TRBV27 to TRBJ2-7; 9 bases align to TRBD2. This CDR3 contains 15 residues. The germline gives CDR1 MNHEY, CDR2 SMNVEV (reference sequence). Trimming took 5 bases from V and 3 from J; bases not matched to a gene: 8. The DNA for the CDR3 is TGTGCCAGCAGTGATAGCGGGAGAGTTAGCTACGAGCAGTACTTC. Amino acids: CASSDSGRVSYEQYF.

The chain links TRBV10-1 to TRBJ2-1, with a weak D call TRBD1 (6 bases). Trimming shortened V by 6 bases and J by 3 bases, and 12 bases separated the two germline ends. Germline CDR1 reads WNHNN; CDR2 reads SYGVQD (reference sequence). The CDR3 spans 14 residues. The CDR3 spells CASSPEGDYNEQFF. The DNA of the CDR3 is TGCGCCAGCAGCCCTGAGGGGGACTACAATGAGCAGTTCTTC.

This chain connects TRBV11-2 to TRBJ1-4, with D maybe TRBD1 (5 bases). Germline CDR1 is SGHAT and CDR2 is FQNNGV. The CDR3 length is 12 residues. Trimming shortened V by 4 bases and J by 7 bases, and 7 bases separated the two germline ends. The CDR3 spells CASSSGGEKLFF. The CDR3 DNA reads as TGTGCCAGCAGCTCGGGGGGTGAAAAACTGTTTTTT.

V gene TRBV18 combines with J gene TRBJ1-6; no clear D gene. Trimming cost V 3 bases and J 11 bases, with 20 bases left between them. Germline V gives CDR1 KGHSH, CDR2 LQKENI. The CDR3 contains 16 residues. CDR3 sequence: CASSPSVTNSGTPLHF. The CDR3 DNA sequence: TGTGCCAGCTCACCGTCGGTGACGAATTCTGGTACACCCCTCCACTTT.

This clone was counted a single time. This chain connects TRBV11-2 to TRBJ2-7, with a tentative D call TRBD1 (5 bases). The CDR3 consists of 13 residues. Trimming cost V 0 bases and J 2 bases, with 5 bases left between them. From germline, CDR1 is SGHAT and CDR2 FQNNGV. The CDR3 spells CASSLEDTYEQYF. The CDR3 DNA is TGTGCCAGCAGCTTAGAGGACACCTACGAGCAGTACTTC.

The chain couples TRBV9 to TRBJ2-7, with D tentatively TRBD1 (5 bases). This CDR3 region has 14 residues. Trimming pared 2 bases from V and 0 bases from J, leaving 9 bases between. The germline V gene encodes CDR1 SGDLS and CDR2 YYNGEE. The CDR3 nucleotides read TGTGCCAGCAGCGTTGACAGTAGCTCCTACGAGCAGTACTTC. It encodes CASSVDSSSYEQYF.

As for this clone: One end of the junction varies from germline; a read error may be responsible. The V gene is TRBV12-5, the J gene TRBJ2-1; TRBD2 matches 10 bases. The length of the CDR3 is 17 residues. The germline CDR1 and CDR2 sequences are LGHNT and FRNRAP. CDR3 coding DNA: TGTGCTAGTGGTTCCCGTCTAGCGGGAGCCTCCCACAATGAGCAGTTCTTC. It encodes CASGSRLAGASHNEQFF.